A selection of T cell receptor beta chains follows, all from one sample in a study of a mutant IDH1 vaccine in newly diagnosed glioma. Profiling relied on immunoSEQ multiplex PCR, and the TCRdb table lists in-frame clones only, not all of them. The table includes tens of thousands of clones, around 87% detected once. The antigens of these receptors remain unknown. The sequencing here drew on PBMCs, taken from a glioma patient whose treatment included an IDH1 peptide vaccine. Receptor source: a man younger than 45 with glioma. CDR3s include the opening cysteine and the closing phenylalanine or tryptophan. A D gene is named only where the DNA matches it firmly. Expanded clones are given a class, and other clones once, few, many or no size at all.

TRBJ1-1,NA,NA,TRBV2,TGTGCCAGCAGTTCTACAGGGTACACTGAAGCTTTCTTT,CASSSTGYTEAFF
TRBJ1-1,NA,NA,TRBV18,TGTGCCAGCTCACCAGGGGAGGGAGCTTTCTTT,CASSPGEGAFF
TRBJ1-1,NA,few,TRBV2,TGTGCCAGCAACTATGAGGGCACTGAAGCTTTCTTT,CASNYEGTEAFF
TRBJ2-7,NA,NA,TRBV4-1,TGCGCCAGCAGCCAAGAATCACTTTTACCCCTTTACGAGCAGTACTTC,CASSQESLLPLYEQYF
TRBJ2-2,TRBD2,NA,TRBV27,TGTGCCGTCCGGCGGGAGGCCTACACCGGGGAGCTGTTTTTT,CAVRREAYTGELFF
TRBJ2-1,NA,NA,TRBV5-5,TGTGCCAGCAGCTGGGACTTCGTCTACAATGAGCAGTTCTTC,CASSWDFVYNEQFF
TRBJ1-2,NA,NA,TRBV9,TGTGCCAGCAGCGTATCAGCGGGCTATGGCTACACCTTC,CASSVSAGYGYTF
TRBJ2-1,TRBD2,NA,TRBV9,TGTGCCAGCAGCGTAAGCCCCCTGGGTAGCGGGAGACCGCTGTTCTTC,CASSVSPLGSGRPLFF
TRBJ2-5,TRBD1,NA,TRBV29-1,TGCAGCGTTGACATACAGGGGCTCCGGGAGACCCAGTACTTC,CSVDIQGLRETQYF
TRBJ2-5,NA,NA,TRBV29-1,TGCAGCGTTGGATTGACGTCTAAAGAGACCCAGTACTTC,CSVGLTSKETQYF
TRBJ2-7,TRBD1,NA,TRBV27,TGTGCCAGCAGCTTAGGGGACAGGAACCTACGAAGGGAGCAGTACTTC,CASSLGDRNLRREQYF
TRBJ2-7,NA,NA,TRBV28,TGTGCCAGCAGTTTAAGGAGACGGGAGCAGTACTTC,CASSLRRREQYF
TRBJ2-7,NA,NA,TRBV19,TGTGCCAGTAGCCCACGAGCCCTCCGTACGGAGCAGTACTTC,CASSPRALRTEQYF
TRBJ2-1,NA,once,TRBV20-1,TGCAGTGCGGACAGCTACAATGAGCAGTTCTTC,CSADSYNEQFF
TRBJ1-2,TRBD1,once,TRBV6-5,TGTGCCAGCAGTAGGGACAGGGGCTATGGCTACACCTTC,CASSRDRGYGYTF
TRBJ2-7,NA,NA,TRBV2,TGTGCCAGCTCGGGAGAGGACGAGCAGTACTTC,CASSGEDEQYF
TRBJ1-1,TRBD1,NA,TRBV27,TGTGCCAGCCTCCGGGACAGAGCAGGGTTTTGGGCTTTCTTT,CASLRDRAGFWAFF
TRBJ2-3,TRBD2,NA,TRBV6-6,TGTGCCAGCAGCCCCCCTAGCGGGGGGCGTCTAGATACGCAGTATTTT,CASSPPSGGRLDTQYF
TRBJ2-1,TRBD2,NA,TRBV6-5,TGTGCCAGCACCCCGGGACTAGCCTACAATGAGCAGTTCTTC,CASTPGLAYNEQFF
TRBJ1-2,NA,NA,TRBV19,TGTGCCAGTAGGGACCTTGGGGGGTCCGGAACCACTTATGGCTACACCTTC,CASRDLGGSGTTYGYTF
TRBJ2-1,TRBD2,NA,TRBV10-3,TGTGCCATCAGTGAGACTAGCGGGAGGGAACATGAGCAGTTCTTC,CAISETSGREHEQFF
TRBJ1-2,TRBD1,NA,TRBV28,TGTGCCAGCAGTCCACTGACAGGGGGGAGCTATGGCTACACCTTC,CASSPLTGGSYGYTF
TRBJ1-1,NA,NA,TRBV5-6,TGTGCCAGCAGCTTCCTCCCGGGAAACACTGAAGCTTTCTTT,CASSFLPGNTEAFF
TRBJ1-2,TRBD1,NA,TRBV30,TGTGCCTGGAGCCCCGACAGGGGAAACTATGGCTACACCTTC,CAWSPDRGNYGYTF
TRBJ2-1,TRBD1,NA,TRBV15,TGTGCCACCAGCAGAGATCCGGGACAGGGCAGCTCCTACAATGAGCAGTTCTTC,CATSRDPGQGSSYNEQFF
TRBJ2-5,TRBD2,NA,TRBV10-1,TGCGCCAGCAGTCCCGGATGGAGGACTAGCGGGAGAGGAGAGACCCAGTACTTC,CASSPGWRTSGRGETQYF